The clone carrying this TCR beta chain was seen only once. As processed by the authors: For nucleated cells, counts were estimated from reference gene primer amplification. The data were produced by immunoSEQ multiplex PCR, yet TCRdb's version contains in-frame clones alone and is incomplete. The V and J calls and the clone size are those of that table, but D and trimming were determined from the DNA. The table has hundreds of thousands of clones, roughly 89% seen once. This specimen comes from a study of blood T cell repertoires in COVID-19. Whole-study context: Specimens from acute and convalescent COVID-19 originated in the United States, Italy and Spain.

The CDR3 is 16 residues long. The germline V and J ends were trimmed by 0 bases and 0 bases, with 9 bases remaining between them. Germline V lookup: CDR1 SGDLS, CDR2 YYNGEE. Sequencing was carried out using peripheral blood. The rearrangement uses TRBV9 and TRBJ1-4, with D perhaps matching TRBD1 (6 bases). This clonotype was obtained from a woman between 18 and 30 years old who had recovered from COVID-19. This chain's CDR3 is CASSVARGATNEKLFF. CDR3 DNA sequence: TGTGCCAGCAGCGTAGCCAGGGGAGCAACTAATGAAAAACTGTTTTTT.